This TCR beta chain was sequenced for a study of cytomegalovirus exposure and HLA in healthy donors. Study information: Of all 400 or so donors who were genotyped, about 80% belonged to the Caucasian-associated ancestry cluster. Points from the study as a whole: The authors later found TCR association rates varying by HLA locus, with DRB1 most and HLA-C fewest. Associated with HLA alleles at 0.05 false discovery rate in a later analysis were about 17,000 TCR beta sequences. A missense variant in DCLRE1C was later tied to TCR beta V- and J-gene trimming.

Both 60 Vbeta primers and 13 Jbeta primers went into the PCR. Profiled with immunoSEQ multiplex PCR; TCRdb holds only in-frame clones, not every one. The table lists 110,000 to 150,000 clones, with about 2.2% in the top ten. V was clipped by 1 base and J by 3 bases; unmatched bases: 11. Germline-derived CDR1 and CDR2 are SGHVS and FQNEAQ. The CDR3 length is 17 residues. To note about this clone: Its antigen remains unknown.

The chain is built from TRBV7-8 and TRBJ1-1, with 7 bases that match TRBD1. The specimen sequenced was PBMCs. This clonotype was sampled from a young woman in good health and CMV-seronegative. CDR3 DNA: TGTGCCAGCAGCTTAGGATGGTCCAGGGGGTCGGACACTGAAGCTTTCTTT. Translating gives CASSLGWSRGSDTEAFF.